The 24 T cell receptor beta chains below all came from one sample that was sequenced in a study of Graves' ophthalmopathy and Graves' hyperthyroidism (dated by TCRdb to 2016 to 2019). Sequenced on an Illumina HiSeq 2000. For repertoire sequencing, the TCR beta CDR3 regions were amplified from RNA transcripts. The first round was an RT-PCR using HTBI primers with the Qiagen OneStep RT-PCR kit, and this first round was followed by a second-round multiplex PCR, then size selection and purification. TCRdb reworked the public reads: Q25 trimming with fastp, MiXCR clone assembly, productive beta chains retained. Here each entry gathers all rows of one CDR3 protein and keeps the most common genes and DNA. Recorded for this sample are 350,000 to 400,000 distinct CDR3 sequences; approximately 15% of them occurred a single time. Approximately 7% of the sample is held by the ten biggest clonotypes. Sequenced input: peripheral blood. These receptors were collected from a woman under 30 with stable Graves' hyperthyroidism. Donor details come from another sample of the same person, matched by shared clones.

This clonotype was seen repeatedly, ten times or more. As the CDR3 is not closed by the conserved phenylalanine or tryptophan, this likely results from a read error. The J gene is TRBJ2-7, the V gene TRBV29-1, with 9 bases identical to TRBD1. J was trimmed by 5 bases and V by 2 bases; bases with no gene match: 10. The CDR3 extends over 15 amino acids. The germline gives CDR1 SQVTM, CDR2 ANQGSEA. CDR3 sequence: CSVERGTGMDHEQYL. The CDR3 DNA is TGCAGCGTTGAAAGGGGGACAGGGATGGACCACGAGCAGTACCTC.

This clonotype was detected many times. The rearrangement uses TRBV12-3 or TRBV12-4 and TRBJ1-5, with D maybe TRBD1 (6 bases). V was pared by 0 bases and J by 7 bases, with 16 bases between. This CDR3 contains 16 residues. The CDR3 spells CASSLASGGGRQPQHF. CDR3 nucleotides: TGTGCCAGCAGTTTAGCGTCCGGGGGCGGAAGGCAGCCCCAGCATTTT.

This clonotype was detected ten times or more. V is TRBV6-1 and J is TRBJ1-2; perhaps TRBD1 as D (5 bases). The CDR3 extends over 10 amino acids. From germline, CDR1 is MNHNS and CDR2 SASEGT. V was trimmed by 3 bases and J by 13 bases, leaving 9 bases between them. The CDR3 DNA reads TGTGCCAGCAGTGACAGGGCTTGCACCTTC. Residues: CASSDRACTF.

This chain links TRBV6-2 or TRBV6-3 with TRBJ1-5, with D maybe TRBD1 (5 bases). CDR1 and CDR2 from the germline V gene are MNHEY and SVGEGT. The V and J ends lost 5 bases and 0 bases respectively, with 11 bases between them. The CDR3 sequence is 15 residues long. CDR3 sequence (DNA): TGTGCCAGCAGTCCCGGGACTAATAGCAATCAGCCCCAGCATTTT. It codes for CASSPGTNSNQPQHF.

CDR3 in DNA: TGTGCCAGCAGTGATGCGGAACAAGAGACCCAGTACTTC. This encodes CASSDAEQETQYF. The chain employs TRBV6-1 and TRBJ2-5, with D unresolved. Germline V CDR1 and CDR2: MNHNS, SASEGT. V lost 3 bases and J 2 bases, leaving 7 bases between the germline ends. This CDR3 has 13 amino acids.

This clonotype was detected only once. This chain joins TRBV11-2 and TRBJ1-6; no clear D. V was pared by 2 bases and J by 4 bases, with 9 bases between. Germline CDR1 reads SGHAT; CDR2 reads FQNNGV. This CDR3 contains 15 residues. The CDR3 DNA is TGTGCCAGCAGCTTATCGAACGGGTATAATTCACCCCTCCACTTT. It codes for CASSLSNGYNSPLHF. Using reference TRBV11-2 and TRBJ1-6 for the parts outside the CDR3, the full variable domain is EAGVAQSPRYKIIEKRQSVAFWCNPISGHATLYWYQQILGQGPKLLIQFQNNGVVDDSQLPKDRFSAERLKGVDSTLKIQPAKLEDSAVYLCASSLSNGYNSPLHFGNGTRLTVT.

This clonotype is judged large. The CDR3 coding sequence is TGTGCCACCAGCCCGGGTCGGGCGAACACTGAAGCTTTCTTT. Translating gives CATSPGRANTEAFF. This chain joins TRBV24-1 and TRBJ1-1, with D uncertain. V was shortened by 7 bases and J by 1 base, with 12 bases between the two germline ends. CDR1 is KGHDR and CDR2 is SFDVKD in the germline V gene. The CDR3 consists of 14 residues.

The V and J genes are TRBV5-1 and TRBJ1-1, with no clear D. CDR1 SGHRS and CDR2 YFSETQ come from the germline V gene. This CDR3 spans 15 amino acids. The V end was cut by 5 bases, the J end by 0 bases, with 14 bases between. The CDR3, as DNA: TGCGCCAGCAGGCTAAACCGGGGTTTGAACACTGAAGCTTTCTTT. It translates to CASRLNRGLNTEAFF.

This clonotype appeared many times. The chain couples TRBV12-3 or TRBV12-4 to TRBJ1-3; D gene uncertain. The CDR3 is 14 amino acids. The V end was cut by 6 bases, the J end by 0 bases, with 9 bases between. CDR3 bases: TGTGCCAGCAGCTTTACCCCCTCTGGAAACACCATATATTTT. Its translation is CASSFTPSGNTIYF.

This clonotype has a handful of counts. This chain joins TRBV18 and TRBJ1-2; D uncertain. CDR1 and CDR2 from the germline V gene are KGHSH and LQKENI. CDR3 length: 14 residues. V gave up 3 bases and J gave up 4 bases, with 12 bases separating them. The CDR3 here is CASSPSGSSYGYTF. The CDR3 bases are TGTGCCAGCTCACCTTCAGGATCCTCCTATGGCTACACCTTC.

This rearrangement joins TRBV28 to TRBJ2-7; 9 bases align to TRBD1. The CDR3 consists of 15 residues. V was pared by 5 bases and J by 5 bases, with 10 bases of the junction left unmatched. CDR1 and CDR2 from the germline V gene are MDHEN and SYDVKM. CDR3 in amino acids: CASSSRTGAGDEQYF. In nucleotides, the CDR3 is TGTGCCAGCAGTAGCCGGACAGGGGCGGGCGACGAGCAGTACTTC.

This sequence joins TRBV7-2 and TRBJ2-5; D is unclear. The CDR3 contains 14 residues. Germline CDR1 is SGHTA and CDR2 is FQGNSA. V lost 3 bases and J lost 5, with 13 bases in between. CDR3 region: CASSLASGAETQYF. The CDR3 DNA reads TGTGCCAGCAGCTTGGCTTCAGGTGCGGAGACCCAGTACTTC.

This clonotype has only a few counts. The chain recombines TRBV11-2 with TRBJ1-1; D is uncertain. The V gene lost 5 bases and the J gene lost 8 bases, with 18 bases spanning the gap. This CDR3 has 14 amino acids. From germline, CDR1 is SGHAT and CDR2 FQNNGV. Written as DNA, the CDR3 is TGTGCCAGCAGCCTACCGCTGCCCGGGGTGGAAGCTTTCTTT. Protein: CASSLPLPGVEAFF.

This clonotype came up many times. The rearrangement joins TRBV16 to TRBJ1-2; D gene uncertain. Trimming left V 6 bases short and J 6 bases short, with 14 bases between. CDR3 length equals 13 residues. The V gene's germline CDR1 is KGHSY and CDR2 FQNENV. This CDR3 is CASRPGSSHGYTF. In nucleotides, the CDR3 is TGTGCCAGCAGACCCGGGTCCTCCCATGGCTACACCTTC.

This clonotype has a count of ten or more. The chain carries TRBV13 and TRBJ1-1; D possibly corresponds to TRBD1 (5 bases). Looked up from germline, CDR1 is PRHDT and CDR2 is FYEKMQ (reference sequence). This CDR3 contains 13 residues. Trimming removed 5 bases at V and 3 bases at J, with 10 bases between. Written as DNA, the CDR3 is TGTGCCAGCAGCCGCGGGGACGACACTGAAGCTTTCTTT. It translates to CASSRGDDTEAFF.

This chain joins TRBV6-5 and TRBJ1-2; no definite D call. V lost 0 bases and J lost 2, with 7 bases in between. The CDR3 consists of 14 residues. CDR1 MNHEY and CDR2 SVGAGI come from the germline V gene. Here the CDR3 reads CASSYSSKNYGYTF. The CDR3 DNA reads as TGTGCCAGCAGTTACTCGTCCAAGAACTATGGCTACACCTTC.

This clonotype was picked up many times. The chain has TRBV7-2 and TRBJ1-2, with D hard to call. The CDR3 contains 13 residues. From germline, CDR1 is SGHTA and CDR2 FQGNSA. The V gene lost 1 base and the J gene lost 7 bases, with 10 bases spanning the gap. The CDR3 DNA sequence: TGTGCCAGCAGCTTAGGCCAGCGTCCTGGCTACACCTTC. Its translation is CASSLGQRPGYTF.

In this sample, this clonotype turned up many times. The chain joins TRBV25-1 to TRBJ1-5; D gene unclear. This CDR3 contains 16 residues. The germline CDR1 and CDR2 sequences are MGHDK and SYGVNS. V was trimmed by 6 bases and J by 0 bases, leaving 15 bases between them. The CDR3 reads CASRDPHILSNQPQHF. The CDR3 coding sequence is TGTGCCAGCAGGGACCCTCACATACTTAGCAATCAGCCCCAGCATTTT.

In its sample, this clonotype was seen many times. This chain connects TRBV6-2 or TRBV6-3 to TRBJ1-1; TRBD1 agrees at 8 bases. There are 12 residues in the CDR3. CDR1 is MNHEY, CDR2 SVGEGT, per germline. V lost 9 bases and J lost 5; bases outside the gene matches: 5. The CDR3 DNA sequence: TGTGCCAGTCGGACAGGGATAACTGAAGCTTTCTTT. The encoded protein is CASRTGITEAFF.

This clonotype occurred many times. The CDR3 nucleotides read TGTGCCAGCAGCCCCAACCATCCTAGCGGGGGCGACTTGGACGAGCAGTACTTC. Protein product: CASSPNHPSGGDLDEQYF. The gene calls are TRBV11-2 and TRBJ2-7; 10 bases line up with TRBD2. Trimming took 5 bases from V and 5 from J; bases not matched to a gene: 18. The CDR3 consists of 18 residues. Germline CDR1 SGHAT, CDR2 FQNNGV.

V gene TRBV5-4 combines with J gene TRBJ2-7; 9 bases fit TRBD1. Germline loops: CDR1 SGHNT, CDR2 YYREEE (reference sequence). Germline trimming cut 0 bases from V and 4 bases from J; bases unmatched to any gene: 5. The CDR3 runs 15 residues. The CDR3 region has the DNA TGTGCCAGCAGCTTGGAGGGGACAGGGATATACGAGCAGTACTTC. It encodes CASSLEGTGIYEQYF. Full variable domain (missing parts from reference TRBV5-4 and TRBJ2-7): ETGVTQSPTHLIKTRGQQVTLRCSSQSGHNTVSWYQQALGQGPQFIFQYYREEENGRGNFPPRFSGLQFPNYSSELNVNALELDDSALYLCASSLEGTGIYEQYFGPGTRLTVT.

The rearrangement joins TRBV5-1 to TRBJ2-7, with TRBD2 identical over 10 bases. The CDR3 runs 17 residues. The V gene's germline CDR1 is SGHRS and CDR2 YFSETQ. V shed 2 bases and J 2 bases; nucleotides not matched to a gene: 10. CDR3 nucleotides: TGCGCCAGCAGCTTACCTAGCGGGGGCACACTTACCTACGAGCAGTACTTC. Encoded protein: CASSLPSGGTLTYEQYF.

The rearrangement links TRBV12-3 or TRBV12-4 to TRBJ1-3; D remains ambiguous. V dropped 6 bases and J dropped 0 bases, with 12 bases sitting between them. CDR3 length: 15 amino acids. DNA of the CDR3: TGTGCCAGCAGGGGTTCCCTTTACTCTGGAAACACCATATATTTT. It is translated as CASRGSLYSGNTIYF.

This clonotype was observed at least ten times. The chain joins TRBV20-1 to TRBJ1-2; D is uncertain. The CDR3 totals 13 residues. Germline V gene sequence: CDR1 DFQATT, CDR2 SNEGSKA (reference sequence). The V and J ends lost 4 bases and 2 bases respectively, with 11 bases between them. CDR3 nucleotide sequence: TGCAGTGCTACCGGCGGACTGAACTATGGCTACACCTTC. This gives the protein CSATGGLNYGYTF.